This T cell receptor (beta chain) originates from a study of blood T cell repertoires in COVID-19. Original processing notes: Estimation of nucleated cell counts was performed using reference gene primer amplification. Sequencing was performed with immunoSEQ multiplex PCR; in TCRdb, only in-frame clones are kept and a portion is missing. The V and J calls and clone size were taken over from that table, and D and trimming were inferred from the DNA. The table includes about 330,000 clones, more than 85% detected once. Ages ranged from about 18 to 90 years, with residence in some 25 US areas. Cohorts were assigned according to the clinical history that participants reported. CDR3 size: 17 residues. V was cut by 5 bases and J by 8 bases, with 27 bases left in between. The germline V gene has CDR1 SGHAT and CDR2 FQNNGV.

The chain has TRBV11-2 and TRBJ1-2, with a possible D match to TRBD1 (5 bases). The specimen was PBMCs or T cells enriched from blood (not recorded which). The source is a woman aged 30 to 39 who had recovered from COVID-19. As DNA, the CDR3 is TGTGCCAGCAGCCATACCAGAATATCGACAGCTCGTTGGGGCTACACCTTC. Encoded protein: CASSHTRISTARWGYTF.